This TCR beta chain is from a study of vaccination and CD4 T cells after COVID-19. At the level of the study: Six males and four females, two of them Hispanic, were enrolled as convalescents. In culture, cells were exposed to overlapping spike peptides from SARS-CoV-2, HCoV-NL63, HCoV-OC43 and HCoV-229E. Each participant was administered two doses of a vaccine, which was either BNT162b2 or mRNA-1273.

This sample's treatment: approximately 10-day PBMC culture with coronavirus spike peptide pools or control peptides (ViraFEST assay). Cultured CD4+ T cells had their DNA profiled by the Oncomine TCR Beta short-read assay. In TCRdb, the PCR reads were re-called with MiXCR into one record per CDR3 protein. Of more than 25,000 distinct CDR3 sequences listed, about two thirds were seen once; the top ten hold 17%. The germline gives CDR1 DFQATT, CDR2 SNEGSKA (reference sequence). V lost 4 bases to trimming and J lost 3 bases, with 15 bases between them. This CDR3 has 14 amino acids. This clonotype was detected a few times. Its specificity is not known. Findings and limits, study-wide: Median reactive clonotypes, those recognizing SARS-CoV-2, rose from roughly 19 to 38, not significantly.

The sample in question was CD4+ T cells from blood, cultured in vitro, obtained after SARS-CoV-2 vaccination. The V call is TRBV20-1, the J call TRBJ1-2; tentatively, D is TRBD1 (5 bases). This TCR came from a human donor who received a COVID-19 vaccine. CDR3 amino acids: CSATMGPSDYGYTF. CDR3 DNA: TGCAGTGCTACCATGGGACCATCCGACTATGGCTACACCTTC.